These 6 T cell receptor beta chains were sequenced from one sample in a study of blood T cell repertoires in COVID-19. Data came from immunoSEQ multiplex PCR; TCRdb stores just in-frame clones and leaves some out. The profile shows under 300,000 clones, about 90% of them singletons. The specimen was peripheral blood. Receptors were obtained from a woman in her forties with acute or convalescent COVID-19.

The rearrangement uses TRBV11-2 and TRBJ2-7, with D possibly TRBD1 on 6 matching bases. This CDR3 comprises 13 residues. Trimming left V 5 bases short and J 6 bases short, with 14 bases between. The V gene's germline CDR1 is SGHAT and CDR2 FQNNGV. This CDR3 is CASSTFQGPEQYV. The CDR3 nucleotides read TGTGCCAGCAGCACCTTCCAGGGGCCCGAGCAGTACGTC.

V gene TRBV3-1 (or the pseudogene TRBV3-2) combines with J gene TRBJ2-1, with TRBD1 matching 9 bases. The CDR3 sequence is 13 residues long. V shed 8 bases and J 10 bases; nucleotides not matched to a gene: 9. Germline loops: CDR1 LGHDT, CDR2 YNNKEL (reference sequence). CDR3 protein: CASSHRGPGEQFF. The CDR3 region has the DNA TGTGCCAGCTCCCACAGGGGGCCAGGGGAGCAGTTCTTC.

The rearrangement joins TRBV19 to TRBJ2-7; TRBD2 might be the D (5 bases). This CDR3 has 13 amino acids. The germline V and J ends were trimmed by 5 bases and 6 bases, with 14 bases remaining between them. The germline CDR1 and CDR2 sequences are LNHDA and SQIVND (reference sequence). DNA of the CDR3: TGTGCCAGTAGTCCACGCGAGGGCGGCGAGCAGTACGTC. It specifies CASSPREGGEQYV.

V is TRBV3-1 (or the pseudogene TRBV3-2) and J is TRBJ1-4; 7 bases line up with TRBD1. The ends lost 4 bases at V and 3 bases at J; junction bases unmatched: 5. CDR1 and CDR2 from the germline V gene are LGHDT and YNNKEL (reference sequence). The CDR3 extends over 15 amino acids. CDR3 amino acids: CASSLQGMANEKLFF. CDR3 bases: TGTGCCAGCAGCCTACAGGGGATGGCTAATGAAAAACTGTTTTTT.

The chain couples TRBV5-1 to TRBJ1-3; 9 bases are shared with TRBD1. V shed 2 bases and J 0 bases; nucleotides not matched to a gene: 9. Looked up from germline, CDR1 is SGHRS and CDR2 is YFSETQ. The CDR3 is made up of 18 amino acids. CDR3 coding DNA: TGCGCCAGCAGCTTTGCCGGGACAGGGAAATTCTCTGGAAACACCATATATTTT. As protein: CASSFAGTGKFSGNTIYF.

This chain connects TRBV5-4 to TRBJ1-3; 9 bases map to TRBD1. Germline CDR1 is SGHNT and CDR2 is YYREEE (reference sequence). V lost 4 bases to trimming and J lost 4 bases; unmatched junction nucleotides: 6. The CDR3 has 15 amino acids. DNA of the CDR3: TGTGCCAGCAGCCCACCAGGACAGGGGGGAAACACCATATATTTT. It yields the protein CASSPPGQGGNTIYF.